The TCR beta chain under discussion was sequenced for a study of T cell repertoires in cytomegalovirus infection. Study-wide context: Selection of CMV epitopes for the study included recently identified HLA-C-restricted and well-studied HLA-B-restricted ones.

As regards this clonotype: What it binds is not known.

From germline, CDR1 is MGHDK and CDR2 SYGVNS. Trimming took off 6 bases at V and 4 bases at J, with 12 bases between the two ends. CDR3 length equals 14 residues. From the reads, TCRdb called clonotypes with MiXCR, one entry per CDR3 protein. The sample lists 110,000 or so distinct CDR3 sequences, about 30% occurring once. This TCR was sampled from a human donor in good health (CMV status not recorded). Some clones in this sample may be carry-over from other donors' samples. The V gene is TRBV25-1, the J gene TRBJ2-2; the D is unclear. The source was CD8+ T cells from cultured PBMCs, collected from culture after CMV antigen stimulation. The DNA of the CDR3 is TGTGCCAGCAGGAATTCTCTCTCCACCGGGGAGCTGTTTTTT. Its protein is CASRNSLSTGELFF.